A selection of T cell receptor beta chains follows, all from one sample in a study of shared clonotypes between healthy human individuals. Sequencing used immunoSEQ multiplex PCR; TCRdb keeps in-frame clones, though not all of them. The repertoire holds some 2,400,000 clones, with approximately 96% as singletons. Input material: naive CD4+ T cells sorted from blood. The receptors derive from a man aged 18 to 30 in good health. Each CDR3 is given with its conserved first and last residue. Fields, in order: V gene, J gene, clone size, D gene, CDR3 DNA, CDR3 protein. A D gene is named only where the DNA matches it firmly. Rows give clone size only sometimes, using once, few, many, or a class for an expanded clone.

v_gene: TRBV27
j_gene: TRBJ2-7
abundance: NA
d_gene: NA
CDR3nt: TGTGCCAGCAGTTTAAGGCAGGGGTCCCCCTACGAGCAGTACTTC
CDR3aa: CASSLRQGSPYEQYF

v_gene: TRBV7-2
j_gene: TRBJ2-7
abundance: NA
d_gene: NA
CDR3nt: TGTGCCAGCAGCTACGCAGGGGCTACCTACGAGCAGTACTTC
CDR3aa: CASSYAGATYEQYF

v_gene: TRBV27
j_gene: TRBJ2-7
abundance: NA
d_gene: NA
CDR3nt: TGTGCCAGCAGTCCCAAGACCCCTACAGGGTCCCTTGGGGGGGAGCAGTACTTC
CDR3aa: CASSPKTPTGSLGGEQYF

v_gene: TRBV18
j_gene: TRBJ1-1
abundance: NA
d_gene: NA
CDR3nt: TGTGCCAGCTCAGGGCGCCAAACGGGGACGGGGGAAGCTTTCTTT
CDR3aa: CASSGRQTGTGEAFF

v_gene: TRBV7-9
j_gene: TRBJ2-5
abundance: NA
d_gene: NA
CDR3nt: TGTGCCAGCAGCTTACTTCTGCCATCCCAAGAGACCCAGTACTTC
CDR3aa: CASSLLLPSQETQYF

v_gene: TRBV5-1
j_gene: TRBJ2-7
abundance: NA
d_gene: NA
CDR3nt: TGCGCCAGCAGCTTGGTCCCCTCAACAGGAGAGAGGTCCTACGAGCAGTACTTC
CDR3aa: CASSLVPSTGERSYEQYF

v_gene: TRBV19
j_gene: TRBJ1-4
abundance: NA
d_gene: NA
CDR3nt: TGTGCCAGTAGCGATACCAGGGCGGGGGAAAAACTGTTTTTT
CDR3aa: CASSDTRAGEKLFF

v_gene: TRBV4-1
j_gene: TRBJ2-7
abundance: NA
d_gene: NA
CDR3nt: TGCGCCAGCAGCCAACCATCCGGGACCCCATCGATTTACGAGCAGTACTTC
CDR3aa: CASSQPSGTPSIYEQYF

v_gene: TRBV5-1
j_gene: TRBJ2-3
abundance: NA
d_gene: NA
CDR3nt: TGCGCCAGCAGCTTCTCCGTCCCCACAGATACGCAGTATTTT
CDR3aa: CASSFSVPTDTQYF

v_gene: TRBV6-1
j_gene: TRBJ2-7
abundance: once
d_gene: NA
CDR3nt: TGTGCCAGCAGCGACCTAGCTCTCTACGAGCAGTACTTC
CDR3aa: CASSDLALYEQYF

v_gene: TRBV10-3
j_gene: TRBJ2-7
abundance: NA
d_gene: NA
CDR3nt: TGTGCCATCAGTGAGTCGATTAACGAGGACCTGTACTTC
CDR3aa: CAISESINEDLYF

v_gene: TRBV19
j_gene: TRBJ1-2
abundance: NA
d_gene: NA
CDR3nt: TGTGCCAGTAGTATATCAGGGTTTTCCGTTATGGGCTACACCTTC
CDR3aa: CASSISGFSVMGYTF

v_gene: TRBV10-1
j_gene: TRBJ2-1
abundance: NA
d_gene: TRBD2
CDR3nt: TGCGCCAGCAGTGATCGCGGGAGCTCCTACAATGAGCAGTTCTTC
CDR3aa: CASSDRGSSYNEQFF

v_gene: TRBV6-1
j_gene: TRBJ2-3
abundance: NA
d_gene: NA
CDR3nt: TGTGCCAGCAGTGAAAAAGGGGGACGGCCCACAGATACGCAGTATTTT
CDR3aa: CASSEKGGRPTDTQYF

v_gene: TRBV6-1
j_gene: TRBJ1-5
abundance: NA
d_gene: NA
CDR3nt: TGTGCCAGCAGTGATGACCAGGTCGGGCGTCAGCCCCAGCATTTT
CDR3aa: CASSDDQVGRQPQHF

v_gene: TRBV28
j_gene: TRBJ1-2
abundance: NA
d_gene: NA
CDR3nt: TGTGCCAGCAGTCAACCGGGACGGACCTATGGCTACACCTTC
CDR3aa: CASSQPGRTYGYTF

v_gene: TRBV28
j_gene: TRBJ1-2
abundance: once
d_gene: TRBD1
CDR3nt: TGTGCCAGCAGTTTGACAGGGAATGGCTACACCTTC
CDR3aa: CASSLTGNGYTF

v_gene: TRBV5-1
j_gene: TRBJ1-1
abundance: NA
d_gene: TRBD1
CDR3nt: TGCGCCAGCAGCGGGACAGGGCGGGCTGAAGCTTTCTTT
CDR3aa: CASSGTGRAEAFF

v_gene: TRBV7-8
j_gene: TRBJ2-7
abundance: NA
d_gene: NA
CDR3nt: TGTGCCAGCAGCTCGGACGCCCTTTACGAGCAGTACTTC
CDR3aa: CASSSDALYEQYF

v_gene: TRBV5-5
j_gene: TRBJ2-3
abundance: NA
d_gene: NA
CDR3nt: TGTGCCAGCAGCCTCAGGGAGACTAGCACAGATACGCAGTATTTT
CDR3aa: CASSLRETSTDTQYF

v_gene: TRBV14
j_gene: TRBJ2-7
abundance: NA
d_gene: NA
CDR3nt: TGTGCCAGCAGCCAAGTGGGCTACGAGCAGTACTTC
CDR3aa: CASSQVGYEQYF

v_gene: TRBV6-5
j_gene: TRBJ1-1
abundance: NA
d_gene: NA
CDR3nt: TGTGCCAGCAGTACAGTCATGAACACTGAAGCTTTCTTT
CDR3aa: CASSTVMNTEAFF

v_gene: TRBV30
j_gene: TRBJ2-1
abundance: NA
d_gene: NA
CDR3nt: TGTGCCTGGAGTGTACTGCGAGGGCGGACTGAGCAGTTCTTC
CDR3aa: CAWSVLRGRTEQFF

v_gene: TRBV29-1
j_gene: TRBJ1-1
abundance: NA
d_gene: NA
CDR3nt: TGCAGCGCCCCCGGGCGGATCGGCAACACTGAAGCTTTCTTT
CDR3aa: CSAPGRIGNTEAFF

v_gene: TRBV4-1
j_gene: TRBJ1-2
abundance: NA
d_gene: NA
CDR3nt: TGCGCCAGCAGCCGGACGGATCTCAACTATGGCTACACCTTC
CDR3aa: CASSRTDLNYGYTF

v_gene: TRBV11-2
j_gene: TRBJ2-1
abundance: NA
d_gene: NA
CDR3nt: TGTGCCAGCAGCTTAGCGGACTACAATGAGCAGTTCTTC
CDR3aa: CASSLADYNEQFF

v_gene: TRBV5-1
j_gene: TRBJ2-7
abundance: NA
d_gene: TRBD1
CDR3nt: TGCGCCAGCAGCTCGGGTTTGGTAAGTTACCGGGACAGGGGCCACGAGCAGTACTTC
CDR3aa: CASSSGLVSYRDRGHEQYF

v_gene: TRBV18
j_gene: TRBJ2-3
abundance: NA
d_gene: TRBD2
CDR3nt: TGTGCCAGCTCACTGAGCGGGGGAAGAACAGATACGCAGTATTTT
CDR3aa: CASSLSGGRTDTQYF

v_gene: TRBV6-5
j_gene: TRBJ1-2
abundance: NA
d_gene: TRBD1
CDR3nt: TGTGCCAGCAGGGAACAGGGGAGAGTTAACTATGGCTACACCTTC
CDR3aa: CASREQGRVNYGYTF

v_gene: TRBV18
j_gene: TRBJ2-3
abundance: NA
d_gene: NA
CDR3nt: TGTGCCAGCTCACCAAGGCTAGCCGAGACAGATACGCAGTATTTT
CDR3aa: CASSPRLAETDTQYF

v_gene: TRBV7-6
j_gene: TRBJ2-6
abundance: NA
d_gene: NA
CDR3nt: TGTGCCAGCAGCCCCCGGATGTCTGGGGCCAACGTCCTGACTTTC
CDR3aa: CASSPRMSGANVLTF